This entry describes one TCR beta chain. As yet, its antigen is unknown. The repertoire was sequenced with immunoSEQ multiplex PCR; TCRdb's copy has only in-frame clones and lacks some. Among 100,000 to 120,000 clones, over 85% were seen once, and the ten largest hold about 0.3%. Germline-derived CDR1 and CDR2 are LNHDA and SQIVND (reference sequence). Unmatched junction bases numbered 2, after V lost 3 bases and J lost 2 bases. The CDR3 covers 15 residues. The sample belongs to a study of OX40 agonist ivuxolimab in advanced cancers. Overall study: Patients received ivuxolimab, an agonistic anti-OX40 (CD134) antibody. Aged roughly 23 to 80 with a mean of around 60 years, they were 75% to 85% male. Study-level points and caveats: Antigens targeted by the expanded peripheral T cells were not determined.

The TCR originated in an adult with an advanced solid tumor such as melanoma, head and neck, liver or kidney cancer. The V gene is TRBV19, the J gene TRBJ2-5, with 11 bases aligning to TRBD2. This material consisted of CD4+ or CD8+ T cells sorted from blood, taken in a trial of the OX40 agonist ivuxolimab. CDR3 in amino acids: CASSMGTSGQETQYF. The CDR3 DNA is TGTGCCAGTAGTATGGGGACTAGCGGACAAGAGACCCAGTACTTC.